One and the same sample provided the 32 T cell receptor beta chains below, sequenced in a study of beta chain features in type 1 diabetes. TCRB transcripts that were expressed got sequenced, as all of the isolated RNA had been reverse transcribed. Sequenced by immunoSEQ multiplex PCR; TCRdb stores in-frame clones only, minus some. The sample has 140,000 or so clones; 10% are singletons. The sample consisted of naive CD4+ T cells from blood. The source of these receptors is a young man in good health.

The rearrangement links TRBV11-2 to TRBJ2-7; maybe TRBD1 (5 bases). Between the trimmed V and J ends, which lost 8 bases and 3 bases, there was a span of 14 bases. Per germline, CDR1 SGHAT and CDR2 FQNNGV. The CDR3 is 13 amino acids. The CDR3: CASASRTRYEQYF. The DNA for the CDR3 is TGTGCCAGCGCCAGCAGGACACGCTACGAGCAGTACTTC.

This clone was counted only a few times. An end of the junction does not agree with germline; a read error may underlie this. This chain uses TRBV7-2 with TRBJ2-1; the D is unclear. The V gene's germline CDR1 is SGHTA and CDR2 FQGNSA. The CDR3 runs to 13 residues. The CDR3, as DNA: TGTGCCAGCAGCCCGACTTACTACAATGAGCAGCTCTTC. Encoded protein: CASSPTYYNEQLF. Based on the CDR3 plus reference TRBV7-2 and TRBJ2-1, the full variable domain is GAGVSQSPSNKVTEKGKDVELRCDPISGHTALYWYRQSLGQGLEFLIYFQGNSAPDKSGLPSDRFSAERTGGSVSTLTIQRTQQEDSAVYLCASSPTYYNEQLFGPGTRLTVL.

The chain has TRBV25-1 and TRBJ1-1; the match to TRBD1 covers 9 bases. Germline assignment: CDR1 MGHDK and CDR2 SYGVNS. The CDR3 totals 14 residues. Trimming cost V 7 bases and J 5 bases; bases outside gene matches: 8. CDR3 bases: TGTGCCAGCACCCTTACGGGACAGGGTACTGAAGCTTTCTTT. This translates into CASTLTGQGTEAFF.

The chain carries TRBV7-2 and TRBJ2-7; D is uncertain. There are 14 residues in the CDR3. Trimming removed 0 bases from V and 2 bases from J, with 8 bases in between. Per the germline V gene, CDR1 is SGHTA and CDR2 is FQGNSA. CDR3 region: CASSLAGRTYEQYF. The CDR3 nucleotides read TGTGCCAGCAGCTTAGCGGGCAGGACCTACGAGCAGTACTTC.

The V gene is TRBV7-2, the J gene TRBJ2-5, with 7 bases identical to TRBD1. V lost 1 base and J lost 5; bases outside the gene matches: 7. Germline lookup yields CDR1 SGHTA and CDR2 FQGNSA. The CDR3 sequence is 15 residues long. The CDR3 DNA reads TGTGCCAGCAGCTTAGAAGCAGGGGGAGTCGAGACCCAGTACTTC. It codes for CASSLEAGGVETQYF.

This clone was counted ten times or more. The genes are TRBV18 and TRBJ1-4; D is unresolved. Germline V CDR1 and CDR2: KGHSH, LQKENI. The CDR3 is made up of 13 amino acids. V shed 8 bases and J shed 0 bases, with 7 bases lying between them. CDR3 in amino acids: CASTGTTNEKLFF. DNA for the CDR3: TGTGCCAGCACGGGGACAACTAATGAAAAACTGTTTTTT.

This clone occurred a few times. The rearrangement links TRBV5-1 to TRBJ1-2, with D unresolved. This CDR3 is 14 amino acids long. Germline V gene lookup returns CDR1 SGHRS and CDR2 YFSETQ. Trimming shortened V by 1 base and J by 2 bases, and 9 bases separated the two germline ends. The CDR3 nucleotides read TGCGCCAGCAGCTTGCGTTCGGAGAACTATGGCTACACCTTC. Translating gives CASSLRSENYGYTF. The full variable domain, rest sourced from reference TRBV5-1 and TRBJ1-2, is KAGVTQTPRYLIKTRGQQVTLSCSPISGHRSVSWYQQTPGQGLQFLFEYFSETQRNKGNFPGRFSGRQFSNSRSEMNVSTLELGDSALYLCASSLRSENYGYTFGSGTRLTVV.

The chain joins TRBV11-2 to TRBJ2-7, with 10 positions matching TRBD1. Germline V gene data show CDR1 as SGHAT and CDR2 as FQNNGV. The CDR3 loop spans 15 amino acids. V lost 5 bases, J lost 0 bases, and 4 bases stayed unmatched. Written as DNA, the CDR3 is TGTGCCAGCAGCGTGACAGGGGGCGTCTCCTACGAGCAGTACTTC. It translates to CASSVTGGVSYEQYF.

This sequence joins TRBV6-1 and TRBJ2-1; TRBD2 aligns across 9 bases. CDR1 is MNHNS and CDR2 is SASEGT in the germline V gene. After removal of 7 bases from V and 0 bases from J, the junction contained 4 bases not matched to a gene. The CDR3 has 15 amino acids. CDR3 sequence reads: CASTLAGASYNEQFF. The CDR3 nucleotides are TGTGCCAGCACGTTAGCGGGGGCCTCCTACAATGAGCAGTTCTTC.

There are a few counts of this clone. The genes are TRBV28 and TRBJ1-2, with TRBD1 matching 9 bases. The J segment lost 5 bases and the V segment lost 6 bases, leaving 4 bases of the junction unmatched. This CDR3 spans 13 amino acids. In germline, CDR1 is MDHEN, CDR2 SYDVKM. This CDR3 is CASSPGQGYGYTF. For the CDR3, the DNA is TGTGCCAGCAGCCCCGGACAGGGGTATGGCTACACCTTC.

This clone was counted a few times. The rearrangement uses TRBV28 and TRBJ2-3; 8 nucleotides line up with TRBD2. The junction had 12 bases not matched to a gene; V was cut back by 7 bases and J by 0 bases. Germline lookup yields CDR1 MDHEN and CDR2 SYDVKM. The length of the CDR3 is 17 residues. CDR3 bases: TGTGCCAGCATACCTATCCGGACTAGCCACAGCACAGATACGCAGTATTTT. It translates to CASIPIRTSHSTDTQYF. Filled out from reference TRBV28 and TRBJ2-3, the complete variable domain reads DVKVTQSSRYLVKRTGEKVFLECVQDMDHENMFWYRQDPGLGLRLIYFSYDVKMKEKGDIPEGYSVSREKKERFSLILESASTNQTSMYLCASIPIRTSHSTDTQYFGPGTRLTVL.

CDR3 sequence: CASSPSGTWGETQYF. DNA of the CDR3: TGTGCCAGCAGCCCTAGCGGGACTTGGGGAGAGACCCAGTACTTC. V usage is TRBV7-3 and J usage is TRBJ2-5; TRBD2 agrees at 9 bases. The CDR3 is 15 residues long. The V gene end was trimmed by 5 bases and the J gene end by 4 bases; junction bases not matched to a gene: 8. Germline V gene sequence: CDR1 SGHTA, CDR2 FQGTGA.

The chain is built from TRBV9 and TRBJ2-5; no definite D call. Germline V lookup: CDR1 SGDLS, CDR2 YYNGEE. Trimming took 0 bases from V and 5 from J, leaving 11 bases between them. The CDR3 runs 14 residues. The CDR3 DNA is TGTGCCAGCAGCGTAGCTACCTTGTCGGAGACCCAGTACTTC. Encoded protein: CASSVATLSETQYF.

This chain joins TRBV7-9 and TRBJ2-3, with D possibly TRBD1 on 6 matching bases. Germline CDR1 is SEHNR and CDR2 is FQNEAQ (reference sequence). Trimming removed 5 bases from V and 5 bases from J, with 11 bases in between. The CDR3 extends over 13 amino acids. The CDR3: CASSARGLDTQYF. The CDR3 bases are TGTGCCAGCAGCGCCAGGGGTTTAGATACGCAGTATTTT.

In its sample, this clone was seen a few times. The CDR3 nucleotides are TGCGCCAGCAGTTCCGGGACAGGGAACCAGCCCCAGCATTTT. Its protein product is CASSSGTGNQPQHF. This chain joins TRBV5-1 and TRBJ1-5; 9 bases fit TRBD1. Germline assignment: CDR1 SGHRS and CDR2 YFSETQ. The ends lost 5 bases at V and 7 bases at J; junction bases unmatched: 7. The CDR3 has 14 residues.

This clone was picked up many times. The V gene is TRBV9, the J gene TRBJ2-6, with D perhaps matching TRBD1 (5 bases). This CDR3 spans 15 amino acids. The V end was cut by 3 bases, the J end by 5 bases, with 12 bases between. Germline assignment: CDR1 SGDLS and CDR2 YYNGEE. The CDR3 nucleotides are TGTGCCAGCAGCGCGGTGGGGCCGAGGGCCAACGTCCTGACTTTC. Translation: CASSAVGPRANVLTF. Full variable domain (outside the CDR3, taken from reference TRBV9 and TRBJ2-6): DSGVTQTPKHLITATGQRVTLRCSPRSGDLSVYWYQQSLDQGLQFLIQYYNGEERAKGNILERFSAQQFPDLHSELNLSSLELGDSALYFCASSAVGPRANVLTFGAGSRLTVL.

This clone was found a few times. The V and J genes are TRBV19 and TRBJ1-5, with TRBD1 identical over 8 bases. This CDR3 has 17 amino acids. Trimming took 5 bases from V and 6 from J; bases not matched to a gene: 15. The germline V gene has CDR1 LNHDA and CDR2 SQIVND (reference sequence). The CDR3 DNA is TGTGCCAGTAGTCTACACGGACAGGGATCTACGAGTCAGCCCCAGCATTTT. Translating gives CASSLHGQGSTSQPQHF. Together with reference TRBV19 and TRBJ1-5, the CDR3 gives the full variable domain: DGGITQSPKYLFRKEGQNVTLSCEQNLNHDAMYWYRQDPGQGLRLIYYSQIVNDFQKGDIAEGYSVSREKKESFPLTVTSAQKNPTAFYLCASSLHGQGSTSQPQHFGDGTRLSIL.

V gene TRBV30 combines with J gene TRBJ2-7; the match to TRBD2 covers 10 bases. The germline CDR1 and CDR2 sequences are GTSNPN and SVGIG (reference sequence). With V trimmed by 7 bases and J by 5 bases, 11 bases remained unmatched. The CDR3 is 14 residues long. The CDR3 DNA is TGTGCCTCTACCCTACTAGCGGGGAGCCACGAGCAGTACTTC. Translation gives CASTLLAGSHEQYF.

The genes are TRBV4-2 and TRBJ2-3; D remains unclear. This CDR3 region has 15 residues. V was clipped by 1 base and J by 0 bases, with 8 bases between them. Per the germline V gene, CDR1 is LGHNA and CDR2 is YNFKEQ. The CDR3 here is CASSQAGTSTDTQYF. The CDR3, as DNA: TGTGCCAGCAGCCAAGCGGGTACTAGCACAGATACGCAGTATTTT.

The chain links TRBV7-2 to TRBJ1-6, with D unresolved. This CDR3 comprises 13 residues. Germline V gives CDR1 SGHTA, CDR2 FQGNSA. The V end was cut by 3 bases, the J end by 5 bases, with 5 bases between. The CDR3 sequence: CASSLRNNSPLHF. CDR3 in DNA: TGTGCCAGCAGCTTGAGAAATAATTCACCCCTCCACTTT.

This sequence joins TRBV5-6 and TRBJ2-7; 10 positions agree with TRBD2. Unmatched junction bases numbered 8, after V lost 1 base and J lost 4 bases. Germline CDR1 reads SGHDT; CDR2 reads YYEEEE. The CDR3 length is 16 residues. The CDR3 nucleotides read TGTGCCAGCAGCTTGTCAGCGGGGGGGCCGCGGTACGAGCAGTACTTC. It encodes CASSLSAGGPRYEQYF.

The CDR3, as DNA: TGTGCCAGCAGCTTCACTAGCGGGGGATTTAATGAGCAGTTCTTC. It translates to CASSFTSGGFNEQFF. V and J are TRBV5-6 and TRBJ2-1; 11 nucleotides align to TRBD2. Losses at the gene ends were 2 bases for V and 7 bases for J; bases not matched to a gene: 5. Germline assignment: CDR1 SGHDT and CDR2 YYEEEE. The CDR3 extends over 15 amino acids.

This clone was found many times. DNA of the CDR3: TGTGCCAGCGGGGCTTATGAAGAGACCCAGTACTTC. Amino acids: CASGAYEETQYF. The V gene is TRBV15, the J gene TRBJ2-5, with a tentative D call TRBD2 (6 bases). V dropped 10 bases and J dropped 3 bases, with 12 bases sitting between them. CDR1 LNHNV and CDR2 YYDKDF come from the germline V gene (reference sequence). CDR3 length: 12 residues.

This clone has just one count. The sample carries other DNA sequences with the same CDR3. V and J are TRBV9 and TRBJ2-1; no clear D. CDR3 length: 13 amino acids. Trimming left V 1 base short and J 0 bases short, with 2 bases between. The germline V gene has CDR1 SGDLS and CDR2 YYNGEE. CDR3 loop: CASSVYSYNEQFF. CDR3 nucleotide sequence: TGTGCCAGCAGCGTATACTCCTACAATGAGCAGTTCTTC.

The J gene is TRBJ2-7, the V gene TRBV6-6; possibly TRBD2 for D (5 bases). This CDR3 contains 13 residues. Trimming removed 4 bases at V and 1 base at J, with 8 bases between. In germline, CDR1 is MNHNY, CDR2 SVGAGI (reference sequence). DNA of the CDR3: TGTGCCAGCAGTTTTGGACTTTCCTACGAGCAGTACTTC. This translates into CASSFGLSYEQYF.

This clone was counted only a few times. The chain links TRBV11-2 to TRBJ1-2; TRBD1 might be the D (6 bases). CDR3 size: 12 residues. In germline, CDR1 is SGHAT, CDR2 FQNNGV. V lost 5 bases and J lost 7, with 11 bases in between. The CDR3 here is CASSPTQGGYTF. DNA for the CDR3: TGTGCCAGCAGCCCAACACAGGGTGGCTACACCTTC.

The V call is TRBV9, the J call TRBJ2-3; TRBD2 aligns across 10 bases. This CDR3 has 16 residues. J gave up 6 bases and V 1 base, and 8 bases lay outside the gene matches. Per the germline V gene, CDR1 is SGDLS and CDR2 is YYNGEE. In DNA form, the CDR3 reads TGTGCCAGCAGCGTATCAGCGGGGGGGTCGTTCGATACGCAGTATTTT. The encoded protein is CASSVSAGGSFDTQYF.

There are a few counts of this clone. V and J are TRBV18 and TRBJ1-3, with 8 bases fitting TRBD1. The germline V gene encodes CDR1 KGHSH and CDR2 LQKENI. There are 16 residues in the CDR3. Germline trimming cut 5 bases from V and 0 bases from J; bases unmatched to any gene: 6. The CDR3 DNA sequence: TGTGCCAGCTCATCGACAGGGGCCGGCTCTGGAAACACCATATATTTT. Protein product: CASSSTGAGSGNTIYF.

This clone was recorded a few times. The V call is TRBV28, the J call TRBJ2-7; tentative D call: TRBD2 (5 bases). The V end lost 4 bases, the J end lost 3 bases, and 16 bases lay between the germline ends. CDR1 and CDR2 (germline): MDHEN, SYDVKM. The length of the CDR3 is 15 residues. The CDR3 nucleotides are TGTGCCAGCAGTTCGCCCGGAGAGGGTCACTACGAGCAGTACTTC. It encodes CASSSPGEGHYEQYF.

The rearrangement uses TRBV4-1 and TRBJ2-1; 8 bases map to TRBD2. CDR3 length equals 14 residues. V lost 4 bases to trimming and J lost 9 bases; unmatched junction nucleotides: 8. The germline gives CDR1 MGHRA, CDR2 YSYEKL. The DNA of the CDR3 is TGCGCCAGCAGCCGCGGGGCTAGCGGGCCTGAGCAGTTCTTC. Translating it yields CASSRGASGPEQFF.

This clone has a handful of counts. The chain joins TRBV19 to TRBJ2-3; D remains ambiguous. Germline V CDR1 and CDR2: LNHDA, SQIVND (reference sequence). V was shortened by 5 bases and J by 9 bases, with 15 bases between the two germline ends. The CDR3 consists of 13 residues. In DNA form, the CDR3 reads TGTGCCAGTAGTGAAGATAACCTCGGGACGCAGTATTTT. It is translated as CASSEDNLGTQYF.

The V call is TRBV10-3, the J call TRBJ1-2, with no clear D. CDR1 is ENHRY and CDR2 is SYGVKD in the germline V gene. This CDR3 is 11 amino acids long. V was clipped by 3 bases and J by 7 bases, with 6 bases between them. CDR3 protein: CAISETSGYTF. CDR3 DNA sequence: TGTGCCATCAGTGAAACAAGTGGCTACACCTTC.